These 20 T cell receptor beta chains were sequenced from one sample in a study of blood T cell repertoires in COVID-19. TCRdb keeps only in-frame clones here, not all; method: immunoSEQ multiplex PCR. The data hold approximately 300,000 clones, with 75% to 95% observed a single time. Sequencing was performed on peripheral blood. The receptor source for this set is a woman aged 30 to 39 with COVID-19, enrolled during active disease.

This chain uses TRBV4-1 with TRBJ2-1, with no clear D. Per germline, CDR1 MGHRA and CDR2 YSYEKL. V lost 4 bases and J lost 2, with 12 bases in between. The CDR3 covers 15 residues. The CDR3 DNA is TGCGCCAGCAGCCCACGACTCAACCCCTACAATGAGCAGTTCTTC. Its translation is CASSPRLNPYNEQFF.

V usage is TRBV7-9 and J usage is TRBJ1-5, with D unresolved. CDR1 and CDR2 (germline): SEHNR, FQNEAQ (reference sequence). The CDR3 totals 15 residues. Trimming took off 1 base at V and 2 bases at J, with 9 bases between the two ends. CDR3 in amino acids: CASSLGQLGNQPQHF. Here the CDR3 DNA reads TGTGCCAGCAGCTTAGGGCAGCTAGGCAATCAGCCCCAGCATTTT. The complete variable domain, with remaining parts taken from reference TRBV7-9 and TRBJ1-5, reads DTGVSQNPRHKITKRGQNVTFRCDPISEHNRLYWYRQTLGQGPEFLTYFQNEAQLEKSRLLSDRFSAERPKGSFSTLEIQRTEQGDSAMYLCASSLGQLGNQPQHFGDGTRLSIL.

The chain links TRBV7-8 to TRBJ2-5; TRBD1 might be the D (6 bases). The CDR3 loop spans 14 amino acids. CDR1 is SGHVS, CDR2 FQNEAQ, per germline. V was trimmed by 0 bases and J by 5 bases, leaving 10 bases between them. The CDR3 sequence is CASSLAAGAETQYF. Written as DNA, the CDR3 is TGTGCCAGCAGCTTAGCGGCAGGGGCGGAGACCCAGTACTTC.

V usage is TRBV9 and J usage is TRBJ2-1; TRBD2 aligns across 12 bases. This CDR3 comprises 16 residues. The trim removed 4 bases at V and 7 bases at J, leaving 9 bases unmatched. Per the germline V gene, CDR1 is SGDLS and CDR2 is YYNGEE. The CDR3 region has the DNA TGTGCCAGCAGCTCCTCGACTAGCGGGAGCTGGAATGAGCAGTTCTTC. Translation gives CASSSSTSGSWNEQFF.

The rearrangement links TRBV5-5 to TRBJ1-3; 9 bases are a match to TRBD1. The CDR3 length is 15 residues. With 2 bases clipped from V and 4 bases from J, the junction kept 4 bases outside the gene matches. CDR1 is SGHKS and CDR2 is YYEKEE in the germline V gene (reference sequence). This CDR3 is CASSFDRGSGNTIYF. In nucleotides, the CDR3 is TGTGCCAGCAGCTTTGACAGGGGGTCCGGAAACACCATATATTTT. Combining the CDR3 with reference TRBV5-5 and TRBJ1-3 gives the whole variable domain DAGVTQSPTHLIKTRGQQVTLRCSPISGHKSVSWYQQVLGQGPQFIFQYYEKEERGRGNFPDRFSARQFPNYSSELNVNALLLGDSALYLCASSFDRGSGNTIYFGEGSWLTVV.

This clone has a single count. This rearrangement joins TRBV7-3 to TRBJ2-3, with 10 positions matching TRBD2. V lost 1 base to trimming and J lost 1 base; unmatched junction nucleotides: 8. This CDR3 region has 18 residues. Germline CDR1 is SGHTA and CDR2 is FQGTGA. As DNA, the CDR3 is TGTGCCAGCAGCTTAAATGCGGCTAGCGGGGGACGCACAGATACGCAGTATTTT. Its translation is CASSLNAASGGRTDTQYF.

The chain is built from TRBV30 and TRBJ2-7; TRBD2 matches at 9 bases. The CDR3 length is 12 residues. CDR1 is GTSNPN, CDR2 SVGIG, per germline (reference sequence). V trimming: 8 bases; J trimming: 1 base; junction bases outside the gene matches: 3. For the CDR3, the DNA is TGTGCCGGGACTAGCCGTTCCTACGAGCAGTACTTC. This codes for CAGTSRSYEQYF.

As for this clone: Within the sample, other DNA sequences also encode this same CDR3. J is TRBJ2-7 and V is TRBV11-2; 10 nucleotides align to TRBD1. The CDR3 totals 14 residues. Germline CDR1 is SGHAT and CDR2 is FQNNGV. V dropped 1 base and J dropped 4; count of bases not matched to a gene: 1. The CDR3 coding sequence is TGTGCCAGCAGCTTAGGGACAGGGGGTTACGAGCAGTACTTC. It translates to CASSLGTGGYEQYF.

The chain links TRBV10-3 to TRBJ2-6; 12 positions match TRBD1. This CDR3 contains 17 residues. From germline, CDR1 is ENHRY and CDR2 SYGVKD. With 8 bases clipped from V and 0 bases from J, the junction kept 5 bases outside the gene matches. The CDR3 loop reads CAIGGTGGNSGANVLTF. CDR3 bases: TGTGCCATCGGAGGGACAGGGGGCAACTCTGGGGCCAACGTCCTGACTTTC.

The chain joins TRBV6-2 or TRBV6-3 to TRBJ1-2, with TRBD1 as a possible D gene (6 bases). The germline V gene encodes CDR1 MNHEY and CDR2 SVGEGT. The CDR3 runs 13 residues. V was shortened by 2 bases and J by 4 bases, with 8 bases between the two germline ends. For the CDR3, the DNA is TGTGCCAGCAGTTACGGACAGAGCTATGGCTACACCTTC. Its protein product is CASSYGQSYGYTF.

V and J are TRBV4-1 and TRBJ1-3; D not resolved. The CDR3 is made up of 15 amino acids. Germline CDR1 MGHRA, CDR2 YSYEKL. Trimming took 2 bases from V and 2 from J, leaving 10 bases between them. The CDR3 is CASSQSWTAGNTIYF. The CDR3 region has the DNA TGCGCCAGCAGCCAATCCTGGACTGCTGGAAACACCATATATTTT.

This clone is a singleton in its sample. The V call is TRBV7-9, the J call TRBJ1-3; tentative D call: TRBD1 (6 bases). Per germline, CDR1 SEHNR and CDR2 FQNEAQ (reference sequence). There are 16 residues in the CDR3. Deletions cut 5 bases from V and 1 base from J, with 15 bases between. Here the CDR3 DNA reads TGTGCCAGCAGCAGCCGGGGGGCGATATCTGGAAACACCATATATTTT. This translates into CASSSRGAISGNTIYF.

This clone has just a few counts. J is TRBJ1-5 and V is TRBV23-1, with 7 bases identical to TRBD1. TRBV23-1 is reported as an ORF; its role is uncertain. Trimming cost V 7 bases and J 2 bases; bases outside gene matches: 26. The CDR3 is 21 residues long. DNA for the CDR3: TGCGCCAGCACTCACCCTCTTGCAGGGGGTACTATTAATAGTGGCAATCAGCCCCAGCATTTT. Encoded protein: CASTHPLAGGTINSGNQPQHF.

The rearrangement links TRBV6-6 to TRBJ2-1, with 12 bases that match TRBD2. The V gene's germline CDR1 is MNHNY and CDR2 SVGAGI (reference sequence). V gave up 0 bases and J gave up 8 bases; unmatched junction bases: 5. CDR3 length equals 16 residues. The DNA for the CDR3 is TGTGCCAGCAGTTACTCGGCTAGCGGGAGGGGCCATGAGCAGTTCTTC. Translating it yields CASSYSASGRGHEQFF.

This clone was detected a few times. The CDR3 loop is CSVVTVSGYEQYF. The DNA for the CDR3 is TGCAGCGTTGTGACAGTTAGCGGTTACGAGCAGTACTTC. The chain links TRBV29-1 to TRBJ2-7; tentative D call: TRBD2 (6 bases). Germline CDR1 SQVTM, CDR2 ANQGSEA. Trimming left V 4 bases short and J 4 bases short, with 14 bases between. The CDR3 totals 13 residues.

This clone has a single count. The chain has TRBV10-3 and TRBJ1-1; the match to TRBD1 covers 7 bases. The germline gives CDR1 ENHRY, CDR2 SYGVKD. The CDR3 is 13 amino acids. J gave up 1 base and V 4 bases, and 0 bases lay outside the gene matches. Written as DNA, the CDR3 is TGTGCCATCAGTGGGACAGGGAACACTGAAGCTTTCTTT. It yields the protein CAISGTGNTEAFF.

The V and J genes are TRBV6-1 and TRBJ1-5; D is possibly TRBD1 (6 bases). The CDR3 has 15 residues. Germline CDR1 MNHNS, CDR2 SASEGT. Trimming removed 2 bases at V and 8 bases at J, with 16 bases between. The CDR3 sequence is CASSENGRGVKPQHF. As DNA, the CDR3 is TGTGCCAGCAGTGAAAACGGCAGGGGAGTGAAGCCCCAGCATTTT.

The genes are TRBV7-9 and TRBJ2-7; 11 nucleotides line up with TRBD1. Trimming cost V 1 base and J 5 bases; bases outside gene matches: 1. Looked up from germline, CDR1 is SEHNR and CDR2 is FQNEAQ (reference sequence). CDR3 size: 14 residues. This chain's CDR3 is CASSLGTGGHEQYF. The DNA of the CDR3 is TGTGCCAGCAGCTTAGGGACAGGGGGCCACGAGCAGTACTTC.

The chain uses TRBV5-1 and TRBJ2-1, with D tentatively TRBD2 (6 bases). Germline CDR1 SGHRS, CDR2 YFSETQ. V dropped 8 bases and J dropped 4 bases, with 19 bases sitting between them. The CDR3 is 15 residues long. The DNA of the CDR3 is TGCGCCAGTCACCGGGGCGGGACGGAATACAATGAGCAGTTCTTC. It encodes CASHRGGTEYNEQFF.

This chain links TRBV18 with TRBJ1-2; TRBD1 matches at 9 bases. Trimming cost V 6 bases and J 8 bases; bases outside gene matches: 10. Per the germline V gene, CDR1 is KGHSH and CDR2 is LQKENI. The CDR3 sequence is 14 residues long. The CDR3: CASSPADRGNGYTF. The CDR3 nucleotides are TGTGCCAGCTCGCCTGCTGACAGGGGGAACGGCTACACCTTC.